The rows below give T cell receptor beta chains drawn from one sample of a study of technical replicates of blood from a few donors. The assay was immunoSEQ multiplex PCR, and TCRdb's table has in-frame clones only and misses some. The data contain around 80,000 clones, approximately 92% of them singletons. The sequenced sample consisted of T cells isolated from PBMCs. The source is a human donor in good health. Both conserved end residues are part of each CDR3. D genes are given only for firm matches. Clone size is stated in some rows and not others, as once, few, many or a class when expanded.

j_call: TRBJ2-7
v_call: TRBV18
d_call: TRBD2
clone_size: NA
cdr3_nt: TGTGCCAGCTCACCACGTCGGGACTACTCCTACGAGCAGTACTTC
cdr3_aa: CASSPRRDYSYEQYF

j_call: TRBJ2-7
v_call: TRBV19
d_call: TRBD1
clone_size: NA
cdr3_nt: TGTGCCAGTATTTGGGGGACAGGGGGTCGCGAGCAGTACTTC
cdr3_aa: CASIWGTGGREQYF

j_call: TRBJ2-1
v_call: TRBV4-1
d_call: NA
clone_size: NA
cdr3_nt: TGCGCCAGCAGCCAAACCCGGGGTCAGTTCTTC
cdr3_aa: CASSQTRGQFF

j_call: TRBJ2-2
v_call: TRBV9
d_call: NA
clone_size: NA
cdr3_nt: TGTGCCAGCAGTTATAGGGCTATCGGGGCCGGGGAGCTGTTTTTT
cdr3_aa: CASSYRAIGAGELFF

j_call: TRBJ1-2
v_call: TRBV5-1
d_call: NA
clone_size: NA
cdr3_nt: TGCGCCAGCAGCTTGAGTCCAGGCGATAACTATGGCTACACCTTC
cdr3_aa: CASSLSPGDNYGYTF

j_call: TRBJ2-3
v_call: TRBV5-1
d_call: NA
clone_size: once
cdr3_nt: TGCGCCAGCAAGGAGTTCACAGATACGCAGTATTTT
cdr3_aa: CASKEFTDTQYF

j_call: TRBJ1-2
v_call: TRBV7-9
d_call: NA
clone_size: NA
cdr3_nt: TGTGCCAGCAGCCCGACAACAGGGTTAGGGGGCTACACCTTC
cdr3_aa: CASSPTTGLGGYTF

j_call: TRBJ2-3
v_call: TRBV9
d_call: TRBD2
clone_size: NA
cdr3_nt: TGTGCCAGCAGCGTAACTAGCGCAAGCACAGATACGCAGTATTTT
cdr3_aa: CASSVTSASTDTQYF

j_call: TRBJ1-5
v_call: TRBV5-8
d_call: NA
clone_size: NA
cdr3_nt: TGTGCCAGCAGCTCTCCCGGGGGGCAGGGGCAGCCCCAGCATTTT
cdr3_aa: CASSSPGGQGQPQHF

j_call: TRBJ2-1
v_call: TRBV9
d_call: NA
clone_size: NA
cdr3_nt: TGTGCCAGCAGCGTAGCAAGGGGACATTCAGTGCCCGCCCGCCTTGTCAATGAGCAGTTCTTC
cdr3_aa: CASSVARGHSVPARLVNEQFF

j_call: TRBJ2-5
v_call: TRBV7-2
d_call: TRBD1
clone_size: NA
cdr3_nt: TGTGCCAGCAGCTCCAGGACAGGGCTAGAGACCCAGTACTTC
cdr3_aa: CASSSRTGLETQYF

j_call: TRBJ2-7
v_call: TRBV28
d_call: TRBD1
clone_size: NA
cdr3_nt: TGTGCCAGCAGCCGTTCGGGACAGGGCGAGCAGTACTTC
cdr3_aa: CASSRSGQGEQYF

j_call: TRBJ2-3
v_call: TRBV13
d_call: NA
clone_size: NA
cdr3_nt: TGTGCCAGCAGCCGATTACAAGGGGTCGATACGCAGTATTTT
cdr3_aa: CASSRLQGVDTQYF

j_call: TRBJ2-2
v_call: TRBV6-4
d_call: NA
clone_size: NA
cdr3_nt: TGTGCCAGCAGTGGATACTCTAGTCCCGGGGAGCTGTTTTTT
cdr3_aa: CASSGYSSPGELFF

j_call: TRBJ2-7
v_call: TRBV5-5
d_call: TRBD1
clone_size: once
cdr3_nt: TGTGCCAGCAGCCTAAGGACAGGGGCCTACGAGCAGTACTTC
cdr3_aa: CASSLRTGAYEQYF

j_call: TRBJ1-1
v_call: TRBV9
d_call: NA
clone_size: NA
cdr3_nt: TGTGCCAGCAGCGTAGAACAGCTGAACACTGAAGCTTTCTTT
cdr3_aa: CASSVEQLNTEAFF

j_call: TRBJ1-1
v_call: TRBV29-1
d_call: TRBD1
clone_size: NA
cdr3_nt: TGCAGCGTTGAAGAGACAGGGGGCGGCACTGAAGCTTTCTTT
cdr3_aa: CSVEETGGGTEAFF

j_call: TRBJ2-3
v_call: TRBV5-6
d_call: TRBD2
clone_size: once
cdr3_nt: TGTGCCAGCAGACGGAACGGACTAGCGGACACAGATACGCAGTATTTT
cdr3_aa: CASRRNGLADTDTQYF

j_call: TRBJ2-2
v_call: TRBV15
d_call: NA
clone_size: NA
cdr3_nt: TGTGCCACCAGCCAAGAGGGAGGCCAGGGATGGACCGGGGAGCTGTTTTTT
cdr3_aa: CATSQEGGQGWTGELFF

j_call: TRBJ1-1
v_call: TRBV19
d_call: TRBD1
clone_size: NA
cdr3_nt: TGTGCCAGTAGTATAGAGGGACAGTTCGAAGTCTTCTCCACTGAAGCTTTCTTT
cdr3_aa: CASSIEGQFEVFSTEAFF

j_call: TRBJ1-1
v_call: TRBV5-4
d_call: NA
clone_size: few
cdr3_nt: TGTGCCAGTCGTATGCGGGGTGGGCCCACTGAAGCTTTCTTT
cdr3_aa: CASRMRGGPTEAFF

j_call: TRBJ2-3
v_call: TRBV4-1
d_call: NA
clone_size: NA
cdr3_nt: TGCGCCAGCAGCCGGAAGGACATCACGGGACATGAAGGGGATACGCAGTATTTT
cdr3_aa: CASSRKDITGHEGDTQYF

j_call: TRBJ2-1
v_call: TRBV10-3
d_call: TRBD2
clone_size: NA
cdr3_nt: TGTGCCATCACCCCTGTCGGGAAGCGGGAGGCCGGGGCTTACAATGAGCAGTTCTTC
cdr3_aa: CAITPVGKREAGAYNEQFF

j_call: TRBJ2-7
v_call: TRBV19
d_call: NA
clone_size: NA
cdr3_nt: TGTGCCAGTAGTATAGATCTTGCCAGCTACGAGCAGTACTTC
cdr3_aa: CASSIDLASYEQYF

j_call: TRBJ2-1
v_call: TRBV19
d_call: TRBD2
clone_size: NA
cdr3_nt: TGTGCCAGTAGTGACCCCTCGCGGGGGTACAATGAGCAGTTCTTC
cdr3_aa: CASSDPSRGYNEQFF

j_call: TRBJ1-5
v_call: TRBV28
d_call: NA
clone_size: NA
cdr3_nt: TGTGCCAGCAGGTATAGCAATCAGCCCCAGCATTTT
cdr3_aa: CASRYSNQPQHF

j_call: TRBJ2-2
v_call: TRBV6-5
d_call: TRBD2
clone_size: NA
cdr3_nt: TGTGCCAGCAGTACCAGCGGGGGTCGCGTTGGGGAGCTGTTTTTT
cdr3_aa: CASSTSGGRVGELFF

j_call: TRBJ2-2
v_call: TRBV13
d_call: TRBD1
clone_size: NA
cdr3_nt: TGTGCCAGCTTCCTTTTGCGGACAGGGGCGAACACCGGGGAGCTGTTTTTT
cdr3_aa: CASFLLRTGANTGELFF

j_call: TRBJ2-7
v_call: TRBV5-1
d_call: TRBD1
clone_size: NA
cdr3_nt: TGCGCCAGCAGCTGGGGGACAGCCTGGGAGCAGTACTTC
cdr3_aa: CASSWGTAWEQYF

j_call: TRBJ2-1
v_call: TRBV11-2
d_call: TRBD2
clone_size: NA
cdr3_nt: TGTGCCAGCAGCTCTCTTTCGGGGGGGCCGGGAAATGAGCAGTTCTTC
cdr3_aa: CASSSLSGGPGNEQFF

j_call: TRBJ2-7
v_call: TRBV5-1
d_call: NA
clone_size: once
cdr3_nt: TGCGCCAGCAGACTGGGTTCAGGGGCCTACGAGCAGTACTTC
cdr3_aa: CASRLGSGAYEQYF

j_call: TRBJ1-3
v_call: TRBV9
d_call: NA
clone_size: NA
cdr3_nt: TGTGCCAGCAGCTTTATGGACAGCAGCGTTATTTACGGAAACACCATATATTTT
cdr3_aa: CASSFMDSSVIYGNTIYF

j_call: TRBJ1-1
v_call: TRBV28
d_call: NA
clone_size: NA
cdr3_nt: TGTGCCAGCAGCCTAATGAACACTGAAGCTTTCTTT
cdr3_aa: CASSLMNTEAFF

j_call: TRBJ2-4
v_call: TRBV5-4
d_call: NA
clone_size: NA
cdr3_nt: TGTGCCAGCAGCAGAACAGGGGCCAAAAACATTCAGTACTTC
cdr3_aa: CASSRTGAKNIQYF